This T cell receptor (beta chain) was captured in a study of tumor and adjacent non-tumor tissue in lung cancer. Broader study findings: Normal lung showed higher cumulative top 100 clone frequency than tumor.

A modified ARM-PCR protocol with three rounds of nested PCR amplified TCRbeta. Using its own MiXCR run on the multiplex PCR reads, TCRdb lists one record per CDR3 protein. The sample includes 220,000 or so distinct CDR3 sequences, less than 80% of them seen just once. As to this clonotype: What it recognizes is unknown. At one of its ends the junction is not consistent with the germline gene, which may arise from a read error.

Looked up from germline, CDR1 is SGHTS and CDR2 is YDEGEE. The CDR3 has 13 residues. RNA was extracted from bulk tissue without any cell sorting. The clonotype comes from a man aged 55 to 70 with non-small cell lung cancer. The rearrangement links TRBV5-8 to TRBJ2-2, with D perhaps TRBD2 (5 bases). Sequenced: lung tumor tissue. CDR3 in DNA: TGTGCCAGCAGGGACGGGAACACCCGGGAGCTGTTTTTT. This gives the protein CASRDGNTRELFF. The full variable domain, its missing parts supplied by reference TRBV5-8 and TRBJ2-2, is EAGVTQSPTHLIKTRGQQATLRCSPISGHTSVYWYQQALGLGLQFLLWYDEGEERNRGNFPPRFSGRQFPNYSSELNVNALELEDSALYLCASRDGNTRELFFGEGSRLTVL.